What follows is one TCR beta chain and its context. Its antigen remains unknown. Sample-barcoded 5' priming and a J-beta primer mix drove a second PCR of roughly 7 to 11 cycles. TCRdb reprocessed the 5' RACE reads with MiXCR, giving one entry per CDR3 protein. The sample shows 800,000 to 1,300,000 distinct CDR3 sequences, almost 25% of them seen only once. CDR1 and CDR2 (germline): SGHVS, FQNEAQ. This CDR3 comprises 18 residues. Trimming took off 5 bases at V and 2 bases at J, with 23 bases between the two ends. These data belong to a study of blood T cells in healthy people across ages. Findings and caveats of the study: No conclusive comparison of naive versus antigen-experienced cells was possible with unsorted PBMCs.

These records were also assigned to another study, of T cells of mothers and their children.

The sequence was obtained from a girl aged 2 to 9 in good health. The chain uses TRBV7-8 and TRBJ2-3, with D perhaps TRBD2 (6 bases). The source material was blood. The chain's CDR3 is CASSPVRSFSGYTDTQYF. The CDR3 DNA reads TGTGCCAGCAGCCCCGTCCGCTCGTTTAGCGGCTACACAGATACGCAGTATTTT.